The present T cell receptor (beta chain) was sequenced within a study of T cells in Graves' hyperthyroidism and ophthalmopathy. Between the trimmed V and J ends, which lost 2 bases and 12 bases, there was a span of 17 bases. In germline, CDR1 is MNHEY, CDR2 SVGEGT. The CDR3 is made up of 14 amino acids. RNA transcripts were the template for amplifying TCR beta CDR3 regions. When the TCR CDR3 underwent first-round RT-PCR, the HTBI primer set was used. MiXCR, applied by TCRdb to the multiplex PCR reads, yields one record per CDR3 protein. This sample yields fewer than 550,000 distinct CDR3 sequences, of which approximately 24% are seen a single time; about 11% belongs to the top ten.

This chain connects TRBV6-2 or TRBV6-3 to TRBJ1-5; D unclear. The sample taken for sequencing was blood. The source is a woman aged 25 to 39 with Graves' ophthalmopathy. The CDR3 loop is CASSYEWRNRLQHF. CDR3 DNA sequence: TGTGCCAGCAGTTACGAGTGGCGCAATAGGCTCCAGCATTTT.